Here is one TCR beta chain with its context. This receptor's antigen is unknown. Per-base qualities were not stored, and no clone one base away is much larger. The source of the sample is a study of blood T cells in healthy people across ages (dated by TCRdb to 2015 to 2017). Regarding the complete study: In model experiments, template switching captured roughly one uniquely barcoded TCR beta cDNA molecule for every two T cells. The study measured age-related changes in TCR beta repertoire diversity using deep sequencing normalized with unique cDNA molecular identifiers. Four age groups were formed from the donors: young (average roughly 15 years), middle-aged (approximately 40), aged (more than 55) and long-lived (less than 85). The study analyzed two additional independent replicas of 1 million unique cDNA reads from the same blood draw for two donors, one aged 18 to 29 and one aged 80 or older.

The library was obtained by 5' RACE. Reads for this sample came from an Illumina HiSeq 2500. A second PCR of about 6 to 11 cycles was performed with a sample-barcoded 5' primer and a J-beta primer mix. Each TCR beta cDNA molecule received a unique molecular identifier from a template-switch 5' adaptor carrying 12 random nucleotides. Each sample yielded at least 2.5 million CDR3-containing paired-end reads. First-strand cDNA synthesis was performed from all RNA using the Mint cDNA synthesis kit, with priming by a TRBC-specific oligonucleotide. After uracil-DNA glycosylase treatment, a first 18-cycle PCR used universal primers M1SS and BC2_uni_R on all cDNA. The original methods were these. For normalization, 1 million high-quality reads were randomly selected from each sample, with every read carrying a distinct molecular identifier. Reads with shared molecular identifiers were discarded instead of being binned into consensus sequences. MiTCR, set to a Q25 quality threshold and the strictest error-elimination algorithm, was used for CDR3 identification, clonotype clustering and error correction. Lower-bound total TCR beta diversity was estimated with a nonparametric unseen species model using Euler transformation. TCRdb handled the public reads itself, with Q25 trimming in fastp and clone calling in MiXCR, and kept productive beta chains. CDR3 protein sequences are deduplicated, and each keeps its most common genes and DNA. The V and J calls shown here were made by TCRdb, not taken from the authors' results. This sample holds around 520,000 distinct CDR3 sequences; roughly a quarter were observed only once. Of the sample, 3% to 4.5% is held by the ten largest clones.

The approximately 41 donors, aged about 6 to 95 years, were systemically healthy Caucasian individuals from Russia. Ten milliliters of peripheral blood were drawn from each donor into EDTA-treated Vacutainer tubes. Ficoll-Paque density-gradient centrifugation was used to isolate PBMCs, with at least 7 million obtained per sample. Total RNA was extracted from PBMCs with Trizol reagent, with at least 5.5 micrograms obtained per sample. The percentages of naive CD45RAhigh/CD27high T cells were determined by flow cytometry on a PBMC aliquot from every donor. The paper's findings and limits, for the study overall: Observed TCR beta diversity correlated strongly with the percentage of naive T cells measured by flow cytometry. As age increased, observed TCR beta diversity per million T cells dropped in a roughly linear way, and a significant reduction was already evident by age about 36. Because profiling used bulk unsorted PBMCs, naive and antigen-experienced compartments could not be compared conclusively. The CMV infection status of donors was not known, potentially confounding age-related changes in expanded clonotypes. Estimates of total diversity based on one million sequenced T cells were regarded as lower bounds and as underestimates. Compared with the aged group, the long-lived group had more naive CD4+ T cells, fewer expanded clones and increased TCR diversity, suggesting age selection.

Separately, the same data were catalogued under a study of T cells of mothers and their children. As that second paper reports: The donors were nine systemically healthy Caucasian individuals, made up of three mothers and their six children. cDNA synthesis consumed the entire amount of extracted RNA, loaded at approximately 1.6 ug RNA in each 15 ul reaction. Sample barcodes and 2-4 random nucleotides were added via the M1S primer in the second PCR. Over 8 million TCR beta CDR3 reads came from each mother, compared with 2.5 million to 3.5 million reads from each child. TCR recombination output is similarly shaped by thymic selection in related and unrelated pairs, with a minor effect exerted by inherited differences. Normalized repertoire overlap was always found to be slightly, but never significantly, higher in related mother-child pairs than in unrelated mother-child pairs. With a sensitivity of 90 to 100 clones per million clonotypes, no persistent microchimeric T cell clones were detected. The study used deep NGS to compare TCR beta repertoires of mothers and children, seeking features distinguishing related mother-child pairs from unrelated individuals. On average, the children were roughly 12 +/- 4 years old, while the mothers were approximately 41 +/- 4 years old. After adapter ligation was performed with NEBNext reagents, the libraries were sequenced on an Illumina HiSeq 2000 with 100+100 nt paired-end reads. To avoid cross-contamination, the mother libraries and the child libraries were prepared a month apart and sequenced in separate runs. Each donor had between roughly 450,000 and 2,100,000 distinct TCR beta clonotypes identified. Naive TCR beta clonotypes were estimated from low-frequency clonotypes matched to each donor's FACS-determined naive share, without sorting.

The receptor was derived from a boy between 2 and 15 years old in good health. The sequenced sample consisted of blood.

The CDR3 has the sequence CASSPQDAPDTQYF. The sequenced DNA is TGTGCCAGCAGCCCGCAGGACGCCCCAGATACGCAGTATTTT. The chain is made from TRBV7-9 and TRBJ2-3, with an unclear D gene assignment. The CDR3 contains 14 residues, cysteine and phenylalanine counted. Kept here is only the CDR3 DNA, which spans 42 bases and is read in frame from base 1. V drops 5 bases and J drops 4 bases, leaving 13 bases in between. CDR1 and CDR2 are drawn from the germline V gene (reference sequence): SEHNR, FQNEAQ. Joined to the reference TRBV7-9 and TRBJ2-3 proteins, this CDR3 gives the full variable domain: DTGVSQNPRHKITKRGQNVTFRCDPISEHNRLYWYRQTLGQGPEFLTYFQNEAQLEKSRLLSDRFSAERPKGSFSTLEIQRTEQGDSAMYLCASSPQDAPDTQYFGPGTRLTVL.